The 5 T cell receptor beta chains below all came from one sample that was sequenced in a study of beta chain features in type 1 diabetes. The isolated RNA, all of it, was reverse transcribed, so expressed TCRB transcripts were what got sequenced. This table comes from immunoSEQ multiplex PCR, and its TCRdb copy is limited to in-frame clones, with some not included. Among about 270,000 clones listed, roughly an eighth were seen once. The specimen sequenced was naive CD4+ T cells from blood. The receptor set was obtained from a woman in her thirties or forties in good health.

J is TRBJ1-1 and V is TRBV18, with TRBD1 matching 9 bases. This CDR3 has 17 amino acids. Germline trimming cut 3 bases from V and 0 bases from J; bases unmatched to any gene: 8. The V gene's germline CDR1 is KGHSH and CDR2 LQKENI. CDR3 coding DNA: TGTGCCAGCTCACCCCTAACCGGGACAGGGATGAACACTGAAGCTTTCTTT. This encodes CASSPLTGTGMNTEAFF.

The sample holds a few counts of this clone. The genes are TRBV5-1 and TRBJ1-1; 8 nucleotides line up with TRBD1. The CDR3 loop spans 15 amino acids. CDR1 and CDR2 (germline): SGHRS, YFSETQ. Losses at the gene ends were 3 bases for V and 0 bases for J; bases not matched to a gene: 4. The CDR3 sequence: CASSWTGKMNTEAFF. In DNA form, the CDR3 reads TGCGCCAGCAGCTGGACAGGGAAAATGAACACTGAAGCTTTCTTT.

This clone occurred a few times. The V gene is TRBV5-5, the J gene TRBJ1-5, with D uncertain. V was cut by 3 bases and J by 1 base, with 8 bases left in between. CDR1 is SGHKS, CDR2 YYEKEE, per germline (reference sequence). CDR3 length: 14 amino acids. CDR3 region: CASSYTGSNQPQHF. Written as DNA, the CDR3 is TGTGCCAGCAGCTATACGGGGAGCAATCAGCCCCAGCATTTT.

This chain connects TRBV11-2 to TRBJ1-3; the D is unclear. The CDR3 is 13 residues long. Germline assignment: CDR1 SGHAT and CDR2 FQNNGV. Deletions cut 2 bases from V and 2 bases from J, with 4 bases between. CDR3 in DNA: TGTGCCAGCAGCTTACTTACTGGAAACACCATATATTTT. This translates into CASSLLTGNTIYF. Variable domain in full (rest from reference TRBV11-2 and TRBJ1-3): EAGVAQSPRYKIIEKRQSVAFWCNPISGHATLYWYQQILGQGPKLLIQFQNNGVVDDSQLPKDRFSAERLKGVDSTLKIQPAKLEDSAVYLCASSLLTGNTIYFGEGSWLTVV.

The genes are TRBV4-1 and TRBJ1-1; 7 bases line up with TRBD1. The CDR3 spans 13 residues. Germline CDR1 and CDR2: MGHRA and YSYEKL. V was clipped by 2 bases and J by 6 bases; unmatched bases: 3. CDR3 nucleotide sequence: TGCGCCAGCAGCCAATTTACAGGGGCTGAAGCTTTCTTT. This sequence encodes CASSQFTGAEAFF.